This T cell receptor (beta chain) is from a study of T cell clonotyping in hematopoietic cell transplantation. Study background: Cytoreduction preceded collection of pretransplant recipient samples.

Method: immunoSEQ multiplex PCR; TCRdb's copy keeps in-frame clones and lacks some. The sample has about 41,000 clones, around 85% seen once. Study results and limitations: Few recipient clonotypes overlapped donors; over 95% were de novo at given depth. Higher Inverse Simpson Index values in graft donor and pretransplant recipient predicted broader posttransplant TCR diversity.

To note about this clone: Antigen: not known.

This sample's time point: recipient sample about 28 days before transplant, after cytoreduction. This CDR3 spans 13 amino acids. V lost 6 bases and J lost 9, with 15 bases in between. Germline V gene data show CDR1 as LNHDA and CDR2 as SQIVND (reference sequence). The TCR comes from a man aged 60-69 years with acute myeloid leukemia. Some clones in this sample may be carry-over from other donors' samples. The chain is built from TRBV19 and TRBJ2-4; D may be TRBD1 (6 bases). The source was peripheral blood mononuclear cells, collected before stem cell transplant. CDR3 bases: TGTGCCAGTAGCCGGCAGGGGCTGGGCATTCAGTACTTC. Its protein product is CASSRQGLGIQYF.